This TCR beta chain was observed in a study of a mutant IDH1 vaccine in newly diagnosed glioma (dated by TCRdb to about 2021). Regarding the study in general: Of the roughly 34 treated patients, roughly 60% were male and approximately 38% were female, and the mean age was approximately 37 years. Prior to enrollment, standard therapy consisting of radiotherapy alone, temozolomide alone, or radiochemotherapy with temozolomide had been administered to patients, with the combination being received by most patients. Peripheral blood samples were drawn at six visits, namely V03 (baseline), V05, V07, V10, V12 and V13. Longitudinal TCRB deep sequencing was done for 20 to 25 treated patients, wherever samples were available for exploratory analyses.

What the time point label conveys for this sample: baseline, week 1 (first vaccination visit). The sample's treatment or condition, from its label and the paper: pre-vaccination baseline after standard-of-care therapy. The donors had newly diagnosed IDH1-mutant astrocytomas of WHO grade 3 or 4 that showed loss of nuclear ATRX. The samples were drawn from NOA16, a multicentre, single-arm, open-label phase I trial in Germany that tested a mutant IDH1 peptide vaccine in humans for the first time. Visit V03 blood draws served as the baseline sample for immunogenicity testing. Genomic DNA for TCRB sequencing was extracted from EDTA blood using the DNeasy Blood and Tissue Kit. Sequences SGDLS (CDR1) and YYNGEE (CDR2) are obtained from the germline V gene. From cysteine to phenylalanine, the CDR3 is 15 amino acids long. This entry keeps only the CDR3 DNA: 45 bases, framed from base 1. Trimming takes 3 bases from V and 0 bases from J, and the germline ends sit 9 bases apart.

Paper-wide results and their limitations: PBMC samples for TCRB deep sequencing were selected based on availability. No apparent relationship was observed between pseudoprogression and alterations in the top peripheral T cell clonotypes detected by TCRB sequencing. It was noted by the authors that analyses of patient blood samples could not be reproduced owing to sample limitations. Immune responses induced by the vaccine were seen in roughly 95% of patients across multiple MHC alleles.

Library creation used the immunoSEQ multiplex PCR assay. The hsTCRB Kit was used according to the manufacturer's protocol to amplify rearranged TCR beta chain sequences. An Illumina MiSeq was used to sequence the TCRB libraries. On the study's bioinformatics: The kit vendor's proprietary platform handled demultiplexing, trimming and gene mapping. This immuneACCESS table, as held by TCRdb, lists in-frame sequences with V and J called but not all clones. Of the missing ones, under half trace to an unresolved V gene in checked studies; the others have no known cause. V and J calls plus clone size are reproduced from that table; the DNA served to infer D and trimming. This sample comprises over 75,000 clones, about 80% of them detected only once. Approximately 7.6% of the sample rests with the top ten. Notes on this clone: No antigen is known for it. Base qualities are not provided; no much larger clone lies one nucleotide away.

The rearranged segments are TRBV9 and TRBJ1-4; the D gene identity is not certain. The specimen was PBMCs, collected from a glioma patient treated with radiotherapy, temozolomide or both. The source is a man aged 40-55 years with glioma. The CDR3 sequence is CASSGRAATNEKLFF. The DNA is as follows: TGTGCCAGCAGCGGCCGGGCCGCAACTAATGAAAAACTGTTTTTT.